These 17 T cell receptor beta chains were all obtained from the same sample, sequenced in a study of blood T cells in healthy people across ages. Together with a sample-barcoded 5' primer, a J-beta primer mix was included in a second PCR lasting about 7 to 12 cycles. TCRdb analysed the 5' RACE reads with MiXCR anew, one entry per CDR3 protein. Found here are roughly 800,000 distinct CDR3 sequences, approximately 24% of them singletons; the top ten hold over 2.5%. These data are also associated with another study on T cells of mothers and their children.

The material sequenced was blood. The receptors originated from a boy aged 5-17 years in good health.

V is TRBV21-1 and J is TRBJ1-5; the DNA was not compared with TRBD1, the D call given in the table. TRBV21-1 is tagged as a pseudogene. The CDR3 is made up of 16 amino acids. The CDR3 bases are TGTGCCAGCCCACCTATCAGGACAGATAGCAATCAGCCCCAGCATTTT. Translating gives CASPPIRTDSNQPQHF.

The rearrangement links TRBV9 to TRBJ2-5, with D perhaps TRBD1 (5 bases). The J call may be faulty, since TRBJ2-1 better matches the DNA end. The CDR3 has 15 amino acids. Germline CDR1 is SGDLS and CDR2 is YYNGEE. The CDR3 region is CASSVVVGPGNKQFF. The CDR3 DNA follows: TGTGCCAGCAGCGTAGTGGTGGGGCCGGGTAATAAGCAGTTCTTC.

This clonotype was counted only a few times. This sequence joins TRBV24-1 and TRBJ2-1, with TRBD1 as a possible D gene (5 bases). The DNA matches TRBJ2-7 better at its end, which makes the J call doubtful. This CDR3 spans 13 amino acids. CDR1 is KGHDR and CDR2 is SFDVKD in the germline V gene. The chain's CDR3 is CATSLGQSYEQYF. The CDR3 nucleotides read TGTGCCACCAGTTTGGGGCAGTCTTACGAGCAGTACTTC.

CDR3: CAVGTPPSGANVLTF. The CDR3, as DNA: TGTGCCGTCGGGACTCCACCTTCTGGGGCCAACGTCCTGACTTTC. The rearrangement joins TRBV6-6 to TRBJ2-6, with TRBD2 as a possible D gene (6 bases). Germline V CDR1 and CDR2: MNHNY, SVGAGI (reference sequence). Between the trimmed V and J ends, which lost 11 bases and 1 base, there was a span of 15 bases. The CDR3 runs to 15 residues.

This clonotype was seen more than once but under ten times. This chain connects TRBV7-9 to TRBJ2-3; 8 bases align to TRBD2. V shed 4 bases and J 0 bases; nucleotides not matched to a gene: 9. This CDR3 has 17 residues. CDR1 SEHNR and CDR2 FQNEAQ come from the germline V gene (reference sequence). The CDR3 reads CASSSGLGGGSTDTQYF. The CDR3 DNA follows: TGTGCCAGCAGCTCCGGCTTGGGCGGGGGGAGCACAGATACGCAGTATTTT. Using reference TRBV7-9 and TRBJ2-3 for the parts outside the CDR3, the full variable domain is DTGVSQNPRHKITKRGQNVTFRCDPISEHNRLYWYRQTLGQGPEFLTYFQNEAQLEKSRLLSDRFSAERPKGSFSTLEIQRTEQGDSAMYLCASSSGLGGGSTDTQYFGPGTRLTVL.

The chain uses TRBV3-1 and TRBJ2-5, with D unresolved. The CDR3 covers 13 residues. V lost 4 bases and J 5 bases, leaving 11 bases between the germline ends. Germline V gene lookup returns CDR1 LGHDT and CDR2 YNNKEL (reference sequence). CDR3 nucleotide sequence: TGTGCCAGCAGCCCGGCCGGCCGGGAGACCCAGTACTTC. Its translation: CASSPAGRETQYF.

Concerning this clonotype itself: The germline gene is not matched at one end of the junction; a read error may be the cause. The chain combines TRBV11-2 with TRBJ1-6; TRBD1 is a possible D gene (5 bases). Germline CDR1 reads SGHAT; CDR2 reads FQNNGV. The CDR3 contains 14 residues. The CDR3 DNA sequence: TGTGCCAGCAGCTTGGGGGTTTATAATTCCCCCCTCCACTTT. Its translation is CASSLGVYNSPLHF.

This clonotype was detected only a few times. The chain combines TRBV6-5 with TRBJ2-7; possibly TRBD1 for D (6 bases). The CDR3 length is 13 residues. V was pared by 6 bases and J by 0 bases, with 9 bases between. The germline CDR1 and CDR2 sequences are MNHEY and SVGAGI. DNA for the CDR3: TGTGCCAGCAGCAGACAGGTCTCCTACGAGCAGTACTTC. This sequence encodes CASSRQVSYEQYF.

In its sample, this clonotype was seen a few times. This chain connects TRBV12-3 or TRBV12-4 to TRBJ1-1; 7 bases are a match to TRBD1. The CDR3 contains 14 residues. With V trimmed by 6 bases and J by 1 base, 5 bases remained unmatched. This CDR3 is CASRKTGTNTEAFF. The CDR3 DNA is TGTGCCAGCAGGAAGACAGGGACGAACACTGAAGCTTTCTTT.

This clonotype has more than one count but fewer than ten. V and J are TRBV7-2 and TRBJ2-5; D is uncertain. Germline V lookup: CDR1 SGHTA, CDR2 FQGNSA. The V gene lost 4 bases and the J gene lost 5 bases, with 8 bases spanning the gap. The length of the CDR3 is 12 residues. CDR3: CASSWHEETQYF. CDR3 nucleotide sequence: TGTGCCAGCAGCTGGCACGAGGAGACCCAGTACTTC.

In this sample, this clonotype turned up a few times. This chain connects TRBV6-1 to TRBJ1-2; the D is unclear. V was pared by 2 bases and J by 1 base, with 14 bases between. This CDR3 comprises 16 residues. Per the germline V gene, CDR1 is MNHNS and CDR2 is SASEGT. Here the CDR3 DNA reads TGTGCCAGCAGTGAACCCGTGAGAGCCCTTAACTATGGCTACACCTTC. Translation: CASSEPVRALNYGYTF.

J is TRBJ1-1 and V is TRBV29-1; TRBD1 agrees at 8 bases. V shed 6 bases and J 3 bases; nucleotides not matched to a gene: 6. Germline V CDR1 and CDR2: SQVTM, ANQGSEA. The length of the CDR3 is 13 residues. CDR3 coding DNA: TGCAGCGTGGACTCAGGGGGCCACACTGAAGCTTTCTTT. It encodes CSVDSGGHTEAFF.

The CDR3 DNA reads as TGTGCCGGCGCGGCTCGGGGGGAGATTTACAATGAGCAGTTCTTC. It codes for CAGAARGEIYNEQFF. The V call is TRBV6-1, the J call TRBJ2-5; TRBD2 aligns across 7 bases. Matching the DNA end better, TRBJ2-1 makes the J call doubtful. Per the germline V gene, CDR1 is MNHNS and CDR2 is SASEGT. The CDR3 covers 15 residues.

This clonotype was recorded only once. The chain is built from TRBV6-5 and TRBJ2-4; 7 nucleotides match TRBD1. The junction had 15 bases not matched to a gene; V was cut back by 5 bases and J by 8 bases. The CDR3 has 16 residues. Germline CDR1 is MNHEY and CDR2 is SVGAGI. CDR3 bases: TGTGCCAGCAGTGCCCGACCACAGGGGCGGTCGGACATTCAGTACTTC. Translation gives CASSARPQGRSDIQYF.

This CDR3 is CASSFVPGTDTGELFF. As DNA, the CDR3 is TGTGCCAGCAGCTTCGTTCCAGGGACCGACACCGGGGAGCTGTTTTTT. The chain links TRBV7-9 to TRBJ2-2, with D tentatively TRBD1 or TRBD2 (5 bases each). CDR3 length: 16 amino acids. V was cut by 3 bases and J by 3 bases, with 14 bases left in between. Germline-derived CDR1 and CDR2 are SEHNR and FQNEAQ (reference sequence).

This clonotype has just a few counts. V is TRBV7-3 and J is TRBJ2-3; D possibly corresponds to TRBD2 (5 bases). V was trimmed by 1 base and J by 6 bases, leaving 8 bases between them. The germline CDR1 and CDR2 sequences are SGHTA and FQGTGA. This CDR3 is 13 amino acids long. Written as DNA, the CDR3 is TGTGCCAGCAGCTTAATCGGGGAGGATACGCAGTATTTT. Protein sequence: CASSLIGEDTQYF.

This rearrangement joins TRBV20-1 to TRBJ2-5, with D perhaps being TRBD1 or TRBD2 (5 bases each). The end of the DNA aligns better with TRBJ2-7, so the J call may be wrong. CDR3 length equals 11 residues. CDR1 is DFQATT and CDR2 is SNEGSKA in the germline V gene (reference sequence). This CDR3 reads CSAARDHEQYF. In nucleotides, the CDR3 is TGCAGTGCTGCGAGGGACCACGAGCAGTACTTC.